This T cell receptor (beta chain) came from a study of regulatory T cells in long-lasting Graves disease. Study-wide context: Persistent Graves' disease meant over 5 years of antithyroid drugs with positive TSH receptor antibodies. Overall study results and limits: Preferential use of TRBV28, TRBJ1-2 and TRBJ2-5 was seen in persistent disease. Relative to newly diagnosed Graves' patients, persistent ones had lower TCR diversity.

The CDR3 is made up of 14 amino acids. Trimming left V 4 bases short and J 7 bases short, with 14 bases between. In germline, CDR1 is SNHLY, CDR2 FYNNEI. TCR beta libraries were built with iRepertoire HTBI primers and Arm-PCR of CDR3 regions. TCRdb re-derived calls from the multiplex PCR reads in MiXCR, one entry per CDR3 protein. The repertoire holds under 500,000 distinct CDR3 sequences, around 21% seen once, with 6.5% to 8% in the top ten. This clonotype was counted many times. Its specificity is not known. Time point denoted: persistent/refractory GD, antithyroid drugs over 5 years with positive TRAb. The TCR library was prepared using RNA isolated from PBMCs. A volume of 7 to 9 milliliters of peripheral blood was collected in EDTA tubes.

This chain connects TRBV2 to TRBJ1-5, with D tentatively TRBD1 (5 bases). The sequence derives from a female donor with Graves disease. This material consisted of peripheral blood mononuclear cells (PBMCs), taken when the disease was refractory, from a patient treated with antithyroid drugs. The CDR3 loop is CASSGGSAGQPQHF. In nucleotides, the CDR3 is TGTGCCAGCAGTGGGGGGTCCGCAGGGCAGCCCCAGCATTTT.